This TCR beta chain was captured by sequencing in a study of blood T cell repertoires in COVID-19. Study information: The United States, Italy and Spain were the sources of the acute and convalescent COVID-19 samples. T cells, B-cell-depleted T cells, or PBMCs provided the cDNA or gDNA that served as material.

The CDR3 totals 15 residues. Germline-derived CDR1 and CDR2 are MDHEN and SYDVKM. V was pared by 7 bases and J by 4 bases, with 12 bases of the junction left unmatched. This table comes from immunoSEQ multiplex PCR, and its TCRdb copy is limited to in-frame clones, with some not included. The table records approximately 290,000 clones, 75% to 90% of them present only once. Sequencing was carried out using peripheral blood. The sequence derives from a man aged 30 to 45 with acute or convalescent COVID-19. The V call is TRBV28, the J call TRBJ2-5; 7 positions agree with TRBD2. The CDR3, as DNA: TGTGCCAGCACTGTGGGGCTAGCGGAGAGAGAGACCCAGTACTTC. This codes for CASTVGLAERETQYF. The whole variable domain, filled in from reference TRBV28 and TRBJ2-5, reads DVKVTQSSRYLVKRTGEKVFLECVQDMDHENMFWYRQDPGLGLRLIYFSYDVKMKEKGDIPEGYSVSREKKERFSLILESASTNQTSMYLCASTVGLAERETQYFGPGTRLLVL.